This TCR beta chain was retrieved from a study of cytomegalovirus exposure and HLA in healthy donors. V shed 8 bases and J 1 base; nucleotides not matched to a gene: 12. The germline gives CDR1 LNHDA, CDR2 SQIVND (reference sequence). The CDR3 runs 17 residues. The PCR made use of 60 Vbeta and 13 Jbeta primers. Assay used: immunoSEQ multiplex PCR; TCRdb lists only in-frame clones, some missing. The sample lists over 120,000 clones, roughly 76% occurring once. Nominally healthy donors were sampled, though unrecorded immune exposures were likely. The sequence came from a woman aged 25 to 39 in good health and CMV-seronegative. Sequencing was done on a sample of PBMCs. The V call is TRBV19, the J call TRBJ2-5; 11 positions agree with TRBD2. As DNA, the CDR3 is TGTGCCAGTGCCTGGGCTAGCGGGGGGCCGATCCAAGAGACCCAGTACTTC. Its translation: CASAWASGGPIQETQYF.